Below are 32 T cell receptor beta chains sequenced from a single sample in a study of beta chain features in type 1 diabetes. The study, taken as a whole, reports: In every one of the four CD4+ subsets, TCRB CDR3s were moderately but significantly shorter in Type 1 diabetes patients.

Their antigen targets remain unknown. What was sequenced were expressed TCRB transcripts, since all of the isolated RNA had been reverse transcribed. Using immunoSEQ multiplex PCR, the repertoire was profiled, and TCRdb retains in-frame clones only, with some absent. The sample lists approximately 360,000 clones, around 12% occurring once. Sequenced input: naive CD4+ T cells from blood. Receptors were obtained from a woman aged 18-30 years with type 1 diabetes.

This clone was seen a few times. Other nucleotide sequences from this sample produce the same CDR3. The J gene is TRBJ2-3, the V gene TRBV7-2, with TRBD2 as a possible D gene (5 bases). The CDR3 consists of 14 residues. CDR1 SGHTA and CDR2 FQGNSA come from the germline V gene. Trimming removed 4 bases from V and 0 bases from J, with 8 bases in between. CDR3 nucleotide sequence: TGTGCCAGCAGCTCCAGCGGTAGCACAGATACGCAGTATTTT. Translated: CASSSSGSTDTQYF.

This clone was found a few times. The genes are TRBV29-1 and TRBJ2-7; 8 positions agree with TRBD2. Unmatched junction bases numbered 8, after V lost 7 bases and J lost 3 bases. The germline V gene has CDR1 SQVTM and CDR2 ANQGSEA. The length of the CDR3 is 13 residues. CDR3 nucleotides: TGCAGCGCTCGGCGGGAGGCCAGCTACGAGCAGTACTTC. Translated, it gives CSARREASYEQYF.

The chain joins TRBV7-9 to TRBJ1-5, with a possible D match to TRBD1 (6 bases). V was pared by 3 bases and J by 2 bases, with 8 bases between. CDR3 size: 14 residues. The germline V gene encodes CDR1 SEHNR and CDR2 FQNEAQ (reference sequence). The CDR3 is CASSLDSGNQPQHF. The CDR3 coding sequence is TGTGCCAGCAGCTTGGACAGCGGCAATCAGCCCCAGCATTTT.

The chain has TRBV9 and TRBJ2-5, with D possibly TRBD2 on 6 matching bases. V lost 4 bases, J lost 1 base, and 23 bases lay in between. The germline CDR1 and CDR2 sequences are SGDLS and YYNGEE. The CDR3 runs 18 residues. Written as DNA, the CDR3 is TGTGCCAGCAGCCCACCCCCCCGGGGTGGGGGACTCCAAGAGACCCAGTACTTC. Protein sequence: CASSPPPRGGGLQETQYF.

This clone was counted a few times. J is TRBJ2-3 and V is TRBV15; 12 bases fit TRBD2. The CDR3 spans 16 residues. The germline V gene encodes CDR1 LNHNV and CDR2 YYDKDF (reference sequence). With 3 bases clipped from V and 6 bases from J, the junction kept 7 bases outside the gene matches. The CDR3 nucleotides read TGTGCCACCAGCAGGGCCGGGACTAGCGGGTTCGATACGCAGTATTTT. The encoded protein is CATSRAGTSGFDTQYF.

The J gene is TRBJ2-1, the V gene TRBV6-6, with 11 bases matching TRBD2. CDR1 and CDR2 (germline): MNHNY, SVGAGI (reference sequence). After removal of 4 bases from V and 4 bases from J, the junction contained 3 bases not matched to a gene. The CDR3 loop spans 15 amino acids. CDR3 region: CASSLTSGRYNEQFF. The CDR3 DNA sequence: TGTGCCAGCAGTTTAACTAGCGGGAGATACAATGAGCAGTTCTTC.

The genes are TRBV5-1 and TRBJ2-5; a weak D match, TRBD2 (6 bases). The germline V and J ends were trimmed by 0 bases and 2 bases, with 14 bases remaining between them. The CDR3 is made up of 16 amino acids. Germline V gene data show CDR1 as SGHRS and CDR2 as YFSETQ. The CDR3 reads CASSLGPIGGQETQYF. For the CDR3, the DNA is TGCGCCAGCAGCTTGGGGCCTATCGGGGGACAAGAGACCCAGTACTTC.

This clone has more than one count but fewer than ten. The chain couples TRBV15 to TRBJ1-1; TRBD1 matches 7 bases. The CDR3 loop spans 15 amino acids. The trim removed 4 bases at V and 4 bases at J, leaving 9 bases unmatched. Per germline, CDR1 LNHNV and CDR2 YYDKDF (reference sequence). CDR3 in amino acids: CATSMRRGGRTEAFF. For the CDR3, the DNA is TGTGCCACCAGCATGCGGAGAGGGGGCCGCACTGAAGCTTTCTTT. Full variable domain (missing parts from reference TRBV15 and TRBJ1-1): DAMVIQNPRYQVTQFGKPVTLSCSQTLNHNVMYWYQQKSSQAPKLLFHYYDKDFNNEADTPDNFQSRRPNTSFCFLDIRSPGLGDTAMYLCATSMRRGGRTEAFFGQGTRLTVV.

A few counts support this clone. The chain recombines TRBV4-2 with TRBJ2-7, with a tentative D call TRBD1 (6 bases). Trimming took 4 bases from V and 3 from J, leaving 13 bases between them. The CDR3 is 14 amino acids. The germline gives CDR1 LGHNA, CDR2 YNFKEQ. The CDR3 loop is CASSPDRTNYEQYF. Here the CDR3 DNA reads TGTGCCAGCAGCCCCGACAGGACAAACTACGAGCAGTACTTC.

The CDR3 sequence is CASSLVTRGDQPQHF. The CDR3 DNA reads TGTGCCAGCAGCTTAGTTACCAGGGGAGATCAGCCCCAGCATTTT. The gene calls are TRBV7-2 and TRBJ1-5; maybe TRBD1 (6 bases). This CDR3 is built from 15 residues. Germline CDR1 SGHTA, CDR2 FQGNSA. Trimming took 1 base from V and 5 from J, leaving 12 bases between them.

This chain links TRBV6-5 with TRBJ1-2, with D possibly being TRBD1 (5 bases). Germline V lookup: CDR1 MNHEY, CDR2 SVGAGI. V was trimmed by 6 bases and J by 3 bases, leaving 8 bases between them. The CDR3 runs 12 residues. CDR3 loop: CASRQGYYGYTF. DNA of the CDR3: TGTGCCAGCAGGCAGGGTTACTATGGCTACACCTTC.

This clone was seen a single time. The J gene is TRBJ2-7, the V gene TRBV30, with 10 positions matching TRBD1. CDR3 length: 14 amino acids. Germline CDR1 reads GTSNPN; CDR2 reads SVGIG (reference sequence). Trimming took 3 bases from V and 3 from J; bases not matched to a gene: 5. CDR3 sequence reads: CAWSSRDRGYEQYF. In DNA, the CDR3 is TGTGCCTGGAGCAGCCGGGACAGGGGCTACGAGCAGTACTTC. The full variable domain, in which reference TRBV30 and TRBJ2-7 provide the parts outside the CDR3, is SQTIHQWPATLVQPVGSPLSLECTVEGTSNPNLYWYRQAAGRGLQLLFYSVGIGQISSEVPQNLSASRPQDRQFILSSKKLLLSDSGFYLCAWSSRDRGYEQYFGPGTRLTVT.

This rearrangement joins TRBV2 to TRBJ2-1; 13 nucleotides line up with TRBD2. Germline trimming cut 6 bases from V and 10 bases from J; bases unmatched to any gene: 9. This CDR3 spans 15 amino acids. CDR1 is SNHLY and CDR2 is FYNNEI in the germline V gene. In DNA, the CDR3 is TGTGCCAGCAGCGCGAGGACTAGCGGGGGCGCCGAGCAGTTCTTC. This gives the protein CASSARTSGGAEQFF. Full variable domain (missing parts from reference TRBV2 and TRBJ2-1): EPEVTQTPSHQVTQMGQEVILRCVPISNHLYFYWYRQILGQKVEFLVSFYNNEISEKSEIFDDQFSVERPDGSNFTLKIRSTKLEDSAMYFCASSARTSGGAEQFFGPGTRLTVL.

The CDR3 protein is CASSLGGQLNTEAFF. CDR3 nucleotide sequence: TGTGCCAGCAGCTTGGGGGGACAGTTGAACACTGAAGCTTTCTTT. The genes are TRBV5-4 and TRBJ1-1; 7 nucleotides align to TRBD1. CDR1 and CDR2 (germline): SGHNT, YYREEE (reference sequence). The CDR3 runs to 15 residues. With 0 bases clipped from V and 0 bases from J, the junction kept 2 bases outside the gene matches.

CDR3 residues: CASSDHYYEQYF. In DNA form, the CDR3 reads TGTGCCAGCAGTGACCACTACTACGAGCAGTACTTC. The genes are TRBV6-5 and TRBJ2-7; D unclear. This CDR3 is built from 12 residues. Trimming removed 5 bases from V and 3 bases from J, with 8 bases in between. CDR1 and CDR2 (germline): MNHEY, SVGAGI.

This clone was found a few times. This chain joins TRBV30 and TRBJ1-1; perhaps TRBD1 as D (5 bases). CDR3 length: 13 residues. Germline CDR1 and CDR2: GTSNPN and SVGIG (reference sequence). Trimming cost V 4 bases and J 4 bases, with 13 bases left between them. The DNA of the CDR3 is TGTGCCTGGACGGGGGGTTCGGCCACTGAAGCTTTCTTT. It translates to CAWTGGSATEAFF.

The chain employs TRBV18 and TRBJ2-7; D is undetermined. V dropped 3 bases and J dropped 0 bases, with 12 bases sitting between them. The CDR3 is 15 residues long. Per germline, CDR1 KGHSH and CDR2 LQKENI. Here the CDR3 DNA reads TGTGCCAGCTCACCTTCATCCCTGAGCTCCTACGAGCAGTACTTC. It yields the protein CASSPSSLSSYEQYF.

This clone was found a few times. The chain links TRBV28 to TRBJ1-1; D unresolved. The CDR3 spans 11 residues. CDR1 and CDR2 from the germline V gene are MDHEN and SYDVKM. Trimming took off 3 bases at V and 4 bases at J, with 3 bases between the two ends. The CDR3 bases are TGTGCCAGCAGTTTCGGCACTGAAGCTTTCTTT. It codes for CASSFGTEAFF. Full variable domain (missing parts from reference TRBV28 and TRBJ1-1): DVKVTQSSRYLVKRTGEKVFLECVQDMDHENMFWYRQDPGLGLRLIYFSYDVKMKEKGDIPEGYSVSREKKERFSLILESASTNQTSMYLCASSFGTEAFFGQGTRLTVV.

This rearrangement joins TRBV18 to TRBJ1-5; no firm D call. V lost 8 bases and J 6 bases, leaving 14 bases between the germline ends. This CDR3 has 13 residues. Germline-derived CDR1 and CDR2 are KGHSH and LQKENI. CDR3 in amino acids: CASATGGRQPQHF. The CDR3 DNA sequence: TGTGCCAGCGCCACCGGAGGCCGTCAGCCCCAGCATTTT.

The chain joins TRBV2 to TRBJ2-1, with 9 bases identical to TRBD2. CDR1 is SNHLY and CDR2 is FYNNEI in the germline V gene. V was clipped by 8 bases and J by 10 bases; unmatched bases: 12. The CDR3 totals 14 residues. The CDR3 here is CASDLAGRRGEQFF. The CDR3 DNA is TGTGCCAGCGATCTAGCGGGACGCAGGGGGGAGCAGTTCTTC.

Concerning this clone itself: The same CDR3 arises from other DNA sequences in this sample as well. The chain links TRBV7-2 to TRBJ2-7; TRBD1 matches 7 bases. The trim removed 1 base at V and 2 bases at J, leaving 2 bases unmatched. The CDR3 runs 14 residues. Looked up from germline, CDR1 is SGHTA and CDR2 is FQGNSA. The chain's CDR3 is CASSLVQGAYEQYF. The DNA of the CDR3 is TGTGCCAGCAGCTTAGTTCAGGGGGCCTACGAGCAGTACTTC.

CDR3 nucleotides: TGTGCCAGCACGGGACAGGGTGGCGAAAAACTGTTTTTT. This translates into CASTGQGGEKLFF. The gene calls are TRBV7-2 and TRBJ1-4; 9 bases line up with TRBD1. Germline V gene data show CDR1 as SGHTA and CDR2 as FQGNSA. V was clipped by 7 bases and J by 8 bases; unmatched bases: 5. CDR3 length equals 13 residues.

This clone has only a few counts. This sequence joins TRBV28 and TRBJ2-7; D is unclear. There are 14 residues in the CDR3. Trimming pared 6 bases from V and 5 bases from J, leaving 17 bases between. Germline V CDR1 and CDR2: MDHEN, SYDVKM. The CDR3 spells CASRRRPPSDEQYF. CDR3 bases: TGTGCCAGCAGGAGGCGACCCCCTTCTGACGAGCAGTACTTC.

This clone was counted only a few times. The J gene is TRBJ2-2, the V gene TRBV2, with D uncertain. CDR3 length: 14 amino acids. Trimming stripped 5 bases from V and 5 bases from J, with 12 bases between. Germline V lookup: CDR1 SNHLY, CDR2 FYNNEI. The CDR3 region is CASSYYEATGELFF. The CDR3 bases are TGTGCCAGCAGTTACTACGAGGCTACCGGGGAGCTGTTTTTT.

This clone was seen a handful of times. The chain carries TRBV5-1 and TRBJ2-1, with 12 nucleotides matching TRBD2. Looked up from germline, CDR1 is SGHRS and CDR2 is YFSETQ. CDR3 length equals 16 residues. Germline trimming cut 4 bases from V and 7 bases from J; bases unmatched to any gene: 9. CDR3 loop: CASSPFTSGGPNEQFF. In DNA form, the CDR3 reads TGCGCCAGCAGCCCTTTCACTAGCGGGGGGCCAAATGAGCAGTTCTTC.

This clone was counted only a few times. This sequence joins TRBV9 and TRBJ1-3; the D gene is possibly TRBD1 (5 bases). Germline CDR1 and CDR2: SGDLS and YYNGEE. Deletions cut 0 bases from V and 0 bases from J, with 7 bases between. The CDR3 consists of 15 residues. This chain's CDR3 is CASSVEGISGNTIYF. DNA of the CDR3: TGTGCCAGCAGCGTAGAGGGGATCTCTGGAAACACCATATATTTT. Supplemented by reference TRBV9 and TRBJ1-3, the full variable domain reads DSGVTQTPKHLITATGQRVTLRCSPRSGDLSVYWYQQSLDQGLQFLIQYYNGEERAKGNILERFSAQQFPDLHSELNLSSLELGDSALYFCASSVEGISGNTIYFGEGSWLTVV.

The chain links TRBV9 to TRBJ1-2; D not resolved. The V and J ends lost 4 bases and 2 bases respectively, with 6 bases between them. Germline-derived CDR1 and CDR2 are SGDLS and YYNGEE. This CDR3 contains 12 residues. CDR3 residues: CASSPVNYGYTF. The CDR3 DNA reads TGTGCCAGCAGCCCAGTGAACTATGGCTACACCTTC.

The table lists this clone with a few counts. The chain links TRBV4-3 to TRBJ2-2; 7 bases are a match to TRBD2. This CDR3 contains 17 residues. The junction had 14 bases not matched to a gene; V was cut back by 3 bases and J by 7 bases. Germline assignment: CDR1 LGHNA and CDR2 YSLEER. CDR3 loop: CASSQARHTGGDGELFF. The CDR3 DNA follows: TGCGCCAGCAGCCAGGCTCGGCACACGGGAGGCGACGGGGAGCTGTTTTTT.

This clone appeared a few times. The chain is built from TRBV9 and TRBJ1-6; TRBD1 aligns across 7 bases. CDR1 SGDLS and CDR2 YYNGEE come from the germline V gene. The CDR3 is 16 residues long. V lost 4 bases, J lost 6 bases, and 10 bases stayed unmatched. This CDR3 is CASSPQAGTANSPLHF. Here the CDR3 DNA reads TGTGCCAGCAGCCCTCAGGCCGGGACAGCTAATTCACCCCTCCACTTT.

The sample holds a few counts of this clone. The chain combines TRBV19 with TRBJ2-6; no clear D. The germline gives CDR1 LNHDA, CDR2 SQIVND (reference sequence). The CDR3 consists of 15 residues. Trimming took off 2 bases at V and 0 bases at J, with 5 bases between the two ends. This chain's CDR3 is CASSITDSGANVLTF. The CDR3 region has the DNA TGTGCCAGTAGTATAACAGACTCTGGGGCCAACGTCCTGACTTTC.

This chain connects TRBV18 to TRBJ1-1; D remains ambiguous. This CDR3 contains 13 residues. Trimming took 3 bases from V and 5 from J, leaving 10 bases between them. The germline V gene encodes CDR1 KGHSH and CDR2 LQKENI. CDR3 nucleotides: TGTGCCAGCTCACCCGAAACTTCTACTGAAGCTTTCTTT. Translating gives CASSPETSTEAFF.

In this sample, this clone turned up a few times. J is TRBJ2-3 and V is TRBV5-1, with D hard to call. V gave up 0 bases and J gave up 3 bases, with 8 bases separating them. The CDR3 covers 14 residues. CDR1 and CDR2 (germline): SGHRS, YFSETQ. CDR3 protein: CASSLADGTDTQYF. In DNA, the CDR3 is TGCGCCAGCAGCTTGGCCGACGGGACAGATACGCAGTATTTT.